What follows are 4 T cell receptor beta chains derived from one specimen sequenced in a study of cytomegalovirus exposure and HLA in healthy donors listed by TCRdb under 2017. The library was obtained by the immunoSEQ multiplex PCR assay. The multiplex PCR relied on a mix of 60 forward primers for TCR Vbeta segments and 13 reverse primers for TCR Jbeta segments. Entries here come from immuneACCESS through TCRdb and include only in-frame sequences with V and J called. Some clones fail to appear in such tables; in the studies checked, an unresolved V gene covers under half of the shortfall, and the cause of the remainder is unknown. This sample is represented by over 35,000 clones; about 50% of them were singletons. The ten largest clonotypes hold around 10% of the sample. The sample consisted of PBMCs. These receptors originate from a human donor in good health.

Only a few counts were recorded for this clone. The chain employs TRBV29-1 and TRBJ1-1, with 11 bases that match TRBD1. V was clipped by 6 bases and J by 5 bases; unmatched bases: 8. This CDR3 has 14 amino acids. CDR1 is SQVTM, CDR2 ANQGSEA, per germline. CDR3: CSVRDRGRETEAFF. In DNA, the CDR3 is TGCAGCGTGAGGGACAGGGGGAGGGAAACTGAAGCTTTCTTT.

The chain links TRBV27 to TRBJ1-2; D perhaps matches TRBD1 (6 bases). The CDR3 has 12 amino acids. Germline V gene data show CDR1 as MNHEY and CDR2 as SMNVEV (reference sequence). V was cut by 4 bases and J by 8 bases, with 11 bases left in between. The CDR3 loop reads CASSSSGVGYTF. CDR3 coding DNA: TGTGCCAGCAGTTCTTCAGGGGTGGGCTACACCTTC.

The CDR3 DNA reads TGTGCCAGCAGCCCTGCGGACAGTAGCACTGAAGCTTTCTTT. Its protein product is CASSPADSSTEAFF. This chain connects TRBV11-2 to TRBJ1-1; D possibly corresponds to TRBD1 (6 bases). CDR1 SGHAT and CDR2 FQNNGV come from the germline V gene. The CDR3 is 14 residues long. V lost 5 bases to trimming and J lost 4 bases, with 14 bases between them.

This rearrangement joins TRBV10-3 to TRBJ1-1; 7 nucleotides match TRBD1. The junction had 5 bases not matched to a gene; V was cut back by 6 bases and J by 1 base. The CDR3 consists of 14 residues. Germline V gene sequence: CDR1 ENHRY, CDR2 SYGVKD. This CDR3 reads CAISLDRANTEAFF. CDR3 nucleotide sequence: TGTGCCATCAGCCTCGACAGGGCGAACACTGAAGCTTTCTTT.